The text below deals with one TCR beta chain. Its specificity is unknown. The sample comes from a study of T-cell memory formation after mild COVID-19. The study's findings and limits: Unconfirmed was the SARS-CoV-2 specificity of second-wave clones that peaked on day 37. Clones contracting day 15 to 85 were balanced CD4/CD8; later expanders leaned CD4+. CM and EM subsets held most contracting CD4+ clones; EMRA held CD8+ ones.

Germline CDR1 is LGHDT and CDR2 is YNNKEL (reference sequence). Trimming removed 10 bases from V and 6 bases from J, with 16 bases in between. The CDR3 is 12 amino acids. MiXCR, run by TCRdb on the 5' RACE reads, gives a single entry per CDR3 protein. The sample has 250,000 to 350,000 distinct CDR3 sequences; 19% are singletons. The chain couples TRBV3-1 to TRBJ2-7, with D unclear. This TCR was sampled from a man younger than 35 who had mild COVID-19 (a few samples of this study predate the infection). Cell type and time point are not known. The sequenced sample was PBMCs or a T cell subset sorted from them (not recorded which). In nucleotides, the CDR3 is TGTGCCACCCAAGTTGGGCAGAGCGAGCAGTACTTC. This codes for CATQVGQSEQYF.